What follows are 9 T cell receptor beta chains derived from one specimen sequenced in a study of response to subunit inactivated influenza vaccine. TCRdb fed the RT-PCR reads into MiXCR, producing one record per CDR3 protein. The sample includes around 530,000 distinct CDR3 sequences, about 15% of them seen just once. Sample: CD4+ T cells sorted from PBMCs, taken approximately 25 months after vaccination. The receptor set was obtained from a man between 50 and 69 years old who received an inactivated influenza vaccine.

This clonotype was counted only a few times. CDR3 sequence reads: CASSTVAGGNQETQYF. CDR3 coding DNA: TGTGCCAGCAGTACTGTAGCGGGGGGGAACCAAGAGACCCAGTACTTC. V usage is TRBV28 and J usage is TRBJ2-5; TRBD2 aligns across 11 bases. Germline V gene data show CDR1 as MDHEN and CDR2 as SYDVKM. After removal of 5 bases from V and 0 bases from J, the junction contained 5 bases not matched to a gene. This CDR3 comprises 16 residues.

The chain links TRBV4-2 to TRBJ2-2; 11 nucleotides line up with TRBD2. Looked up from germline, CDR1 is LGHNA and CDR2 is YNFKEQ. J was trimmed by 7 bases and V by 3 bases; bases with no gene match: 10. The CDR3 runs 17 residues. The CDR3: CASSHASGGLLGGELFF. Here the CDR3 DNA reads TGTGCCAGCAGCCACGCTAGCGGGGGGCTACTCGGCGGGGAGCTGTTTTTT.

The chain uses TRBV9 and TRBJ2-7; 7 nucleotides align to TRBD2. CDR1 SGDLS and CDR2 YYNGEE come from the germline V gene. V lost 1 base, J lost 1 base, and 5 bases stayed unmatched. The CDR3 is 15 amino acids. The chain's CDR3 is CASSVKAGMSYEQYF. DNA for the CDR3: TGTGCCAGCAGCGTAAAAGCGGGAATGTCCTACGAGCAGTACTTC.

This clonotype came up a few times. The genes are TRBV9 and TRBJ2-3; D call uncertain. Trimming pared 0 bases from V and 0 bases from J, leaving 8 bases between. Germline assignment: CDR1 SGDLS and CDR2 YYNGEE. This CDR3 has 15 amino acids. The CDR3 loop is CASSVGDPSTDTQYF. The CDR3 DNA follows: TGTGCCAGCAGCGTAGGAGACCCTAGCACAGATACGCAGTATTTT.

Concerning this clonotype itself: An end of the junction does not agree with germline; a read error may underlie this. The chain is built from TRBV20-1 and TRBJ1-1; TRBD1 is a possible D gene (6 bases). Germline CDR1 reads DFQATT; CDR2 reads SNEGSKA (reference sequence). This CDR3 contains 14 residues. The CDR3 here is CSARLGGGNAEAFF. The CDR3, as DNA: TGCAGTGCTAGACTAGGAGGGGGGAACGCTGAAGCTTTCTTT.

V is TRBV10-3 and J is TRBJ1-2, with D unresolved. In germline, CDR1 is ENHRY, CDR2 SYGVKD. Trimming shortened V by 4 bases and J by 8 bases, and 20 bases separated the two germline ends. The CDR3 runs to 15 residues. The CDR3 protein is CAISGTRRSVAGYTF. In DNA form, the CDR3 reads TGTGCCATCAGTGGGACGAGGAGGTCAGTCGCCGGCTACACCTTC.

The chain is built from TRBV12-3 or TRBV12-4 and TRBJ1-6; possible D gene TRBD1, 6 bases. V shed 6 bases and J shed 6 bases, with 12 bases lying between them. This CDR3 contains 14 residues. The CDR3 nucleotides are TGTGCCAGCAGAAAGACAGGAACTAATTCACCCCTCCACTTT. This gives the protein CASRKTGTNSPLHF.

The rearrangement uses TRBV5-1 and TRBJ1-1, with D hard to call. The CDR3 has 16 amino acids. Deletions cut 0 bases from V and 1 base from J, with 13 bases between. The V gene's germline CDR1 is SGHRS and CDR2 YFSETQ. The CDR3 DNA reads as TGCGCCAGCAGCTTGGGTCCCAGGATATCGAACACTGAAGCTTTCTTT. Translation: CASSLGPRISNTEAFF.

This clonotype was seen more than once but under ten times. The genes are TRBV20-1 and TRBJ2-1; D remains ambiguous. The length of the CDR3 is 17 residues. Germline V gene sequence: CDR1 DFQATT, CDR2 SNEGSKA (reference sequence). The germline V and J ends were trimmed by 0 bases and 1 base, with 16 bases remaining between them. The CDR3 region has the DNA TGCAGTGCTAGAGAGGGGTCGCGGCTACGATCCTACAATGAGCAGTTCTTC. Its translation: CSAREGSRLRSYNEQFF.